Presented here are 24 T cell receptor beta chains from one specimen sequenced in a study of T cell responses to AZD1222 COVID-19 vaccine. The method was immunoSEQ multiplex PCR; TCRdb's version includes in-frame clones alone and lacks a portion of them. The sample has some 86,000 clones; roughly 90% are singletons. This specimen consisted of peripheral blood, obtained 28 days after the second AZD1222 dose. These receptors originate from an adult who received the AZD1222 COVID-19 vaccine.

This CDR3 reads CASSEVQGNTEAFF. The CDR3 region has the DNA TGTGCCAGCAGTGAAGTACAGGGGAACACTGAAGCTTTCTTT. This chain connects TRBV6-1 to TRBJ1-1; D perhaps matches TRBD1 (6 bases). The CDR3 is 14 amino acids. The germline V gene encodes CDR1 MNHNS and CDR2 SASEGT. Trimming pared 1 base from V and 1 base from J, leaving 7 bases between.

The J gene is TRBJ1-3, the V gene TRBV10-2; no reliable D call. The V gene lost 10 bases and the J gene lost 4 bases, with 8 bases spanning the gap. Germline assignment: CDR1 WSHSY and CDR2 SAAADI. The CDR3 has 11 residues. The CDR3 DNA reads TGCGCCACGGCTGGCGGAAACACCATATATTTT. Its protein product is CATAGGNTIYF.

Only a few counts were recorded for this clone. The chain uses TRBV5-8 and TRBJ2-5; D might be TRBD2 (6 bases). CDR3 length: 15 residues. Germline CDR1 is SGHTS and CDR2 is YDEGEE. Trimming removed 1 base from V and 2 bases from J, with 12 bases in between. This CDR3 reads CASSLLKTSQETQYF. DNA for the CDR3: TGTGCCAGCAGCTTGTTAAAGACTAGTCAAGAGACCCAGTACTTC.

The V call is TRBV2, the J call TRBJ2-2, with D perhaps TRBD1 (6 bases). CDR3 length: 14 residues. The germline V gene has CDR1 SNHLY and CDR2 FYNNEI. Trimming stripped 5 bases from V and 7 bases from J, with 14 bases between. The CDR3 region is CASSSTGSVGELFF. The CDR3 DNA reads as TGTGCCAGCAGTAGTACAGGGTCCGTCGGGGAGCTGTTTTTT. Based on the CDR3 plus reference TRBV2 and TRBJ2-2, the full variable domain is EPEVTQTPSHQVTQMGQEVILRCVPISNHLYFYWYRQILGQKVEFLVSFYNNEISEKSEIFDDQFSVERPDGSNFTLKIRSTKLEDSAMYFCASSSTGSVGELFFGEGSRLTVL.

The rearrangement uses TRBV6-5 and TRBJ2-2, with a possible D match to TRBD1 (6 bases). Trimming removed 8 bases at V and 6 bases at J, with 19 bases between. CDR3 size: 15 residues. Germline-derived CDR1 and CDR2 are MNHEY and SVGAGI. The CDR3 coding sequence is TGTGCCAGCGGGGGCAGTACCCCGTGGGCCGGGGAGCTGTTTTTT. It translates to CASGGSTPWAGELFF.

CDR3 coding DNA: TGTGCCAGCACCGTAACAGTGAACACTGAAGCTTTCTTT. Translated: CASTVTVNTEAFF. This chain joins TRBV2 and TRBJ1-1, with D unclear. CDR3 length equals 13 residues. V shed 7 bases and J shed 0 bases, with 9 bases lying between them. CDR1 and CDR2 from the germline V gene are SNHLY and FYNNEI.

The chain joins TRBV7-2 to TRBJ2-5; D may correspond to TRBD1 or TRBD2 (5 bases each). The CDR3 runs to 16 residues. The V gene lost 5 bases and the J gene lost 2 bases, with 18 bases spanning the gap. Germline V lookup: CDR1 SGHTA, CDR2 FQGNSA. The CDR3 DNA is TGTGCCAGCAGCCCCCGGACGGGGCGCCTACAAGAGACCCAGTACTTC. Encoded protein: CASSPRTGRLQETQYF.

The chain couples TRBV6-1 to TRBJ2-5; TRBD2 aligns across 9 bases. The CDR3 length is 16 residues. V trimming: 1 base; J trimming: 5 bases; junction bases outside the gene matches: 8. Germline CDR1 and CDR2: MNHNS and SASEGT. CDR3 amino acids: CASSEGSSGMRETQYF. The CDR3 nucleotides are TGTGCCAGCAGTGAAGGGTCTAGCGGGATGCGGGAGACCCAGTACTTC.

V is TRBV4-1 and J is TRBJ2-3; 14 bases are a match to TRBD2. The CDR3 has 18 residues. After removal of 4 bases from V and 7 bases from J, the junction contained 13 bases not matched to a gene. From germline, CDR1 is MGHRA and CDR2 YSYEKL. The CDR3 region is CASSPKPGLAGEGNTQYF. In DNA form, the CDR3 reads TGCGCCAGCAGCCCTAAGCCGGGACTAGCGGGAGAGGGGAATACGCAGTATTTT.

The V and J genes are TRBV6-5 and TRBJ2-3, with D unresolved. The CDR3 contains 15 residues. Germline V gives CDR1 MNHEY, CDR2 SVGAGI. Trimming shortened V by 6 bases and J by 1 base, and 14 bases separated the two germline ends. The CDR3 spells CASRYQVSRTDTQYF. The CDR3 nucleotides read TGTGCCAGCAGGTACCAAGTGTCCCGCACAGATACGCAGTATTTT.

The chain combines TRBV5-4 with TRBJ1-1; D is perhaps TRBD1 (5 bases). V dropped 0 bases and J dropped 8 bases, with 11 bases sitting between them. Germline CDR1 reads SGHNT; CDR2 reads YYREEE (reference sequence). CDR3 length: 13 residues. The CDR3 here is CASSLVGAPEAFF. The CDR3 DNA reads TGTGCCAGCAGCTTGGTAGGGGCACCCGAAGCTTTCTTT.

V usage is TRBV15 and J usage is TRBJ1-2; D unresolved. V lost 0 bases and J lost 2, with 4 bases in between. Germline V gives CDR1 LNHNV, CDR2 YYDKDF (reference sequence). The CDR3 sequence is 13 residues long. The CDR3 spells CATSRDRNYGYTF. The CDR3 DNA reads TGTGCCACCAGCAGAGATCGGAACTATGGCTACACCTTC.

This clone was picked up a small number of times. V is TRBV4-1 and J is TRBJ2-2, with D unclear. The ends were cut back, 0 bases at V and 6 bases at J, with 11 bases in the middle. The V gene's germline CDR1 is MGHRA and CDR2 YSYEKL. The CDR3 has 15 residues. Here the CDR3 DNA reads TGCGCCAGCAGCCAAGATGTGGTATCAGCCGGGGAGCTGTTTTTT. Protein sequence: CASSQDVVSAGELFF.

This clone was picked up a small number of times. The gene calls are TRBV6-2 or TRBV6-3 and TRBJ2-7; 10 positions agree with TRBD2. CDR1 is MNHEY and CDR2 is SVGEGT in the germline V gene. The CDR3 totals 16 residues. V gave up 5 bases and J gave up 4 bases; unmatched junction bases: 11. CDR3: CASSQRGTSVKYEQYF. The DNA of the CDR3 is TGTGCCAGCAGTCAAAGGGGGACTAGCGTGAAGTACGAGCAGTACTTC.

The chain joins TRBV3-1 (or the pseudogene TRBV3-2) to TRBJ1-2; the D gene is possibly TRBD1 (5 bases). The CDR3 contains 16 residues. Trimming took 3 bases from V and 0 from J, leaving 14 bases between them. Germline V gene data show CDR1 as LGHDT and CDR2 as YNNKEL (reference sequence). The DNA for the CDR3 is TGTGCCAGCAGCCACCTCCTAGGGGTCTCTAACTATGGCTACACCTTC. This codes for CASSHLLGVSNYGYTF.

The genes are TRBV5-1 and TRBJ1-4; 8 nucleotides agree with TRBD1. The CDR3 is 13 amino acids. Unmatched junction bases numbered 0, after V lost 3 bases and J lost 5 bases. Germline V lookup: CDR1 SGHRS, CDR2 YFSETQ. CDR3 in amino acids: CASSWTGNEKLFF. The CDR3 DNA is TGCGCCAGCAGCTGGACAGGGAATGAAAAACTGTTTTTT.

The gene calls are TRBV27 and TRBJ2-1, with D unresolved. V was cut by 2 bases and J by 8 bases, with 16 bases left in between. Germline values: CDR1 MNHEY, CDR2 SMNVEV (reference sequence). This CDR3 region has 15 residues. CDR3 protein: CASSLRARLPDEQFF. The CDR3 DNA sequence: TGTGCCAGCAGTTTAAGGGCCCGGCTTCCTGATGAGCAGTTCTTC.

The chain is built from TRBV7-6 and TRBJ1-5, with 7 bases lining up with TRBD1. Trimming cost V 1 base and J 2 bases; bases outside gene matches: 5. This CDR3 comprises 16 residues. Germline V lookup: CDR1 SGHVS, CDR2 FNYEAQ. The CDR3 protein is CASSLGTTGRNQPQHF. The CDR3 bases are TGTGCCAGCAGCTTAGGGACGACAGGGCGCAATCAGCCCCAGCATTTT. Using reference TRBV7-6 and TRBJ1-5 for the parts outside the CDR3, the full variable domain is GAGVSQSPRYKVTKRGQDVALRCDPISGHVSLYWYRQALGQGPEFLTYFNYEAQQDKSGLPNDRFSAERPEGSISTLTIQRTEQRDSAMYRCASSLGTTGRNQPQHFGDGTRLSIL.

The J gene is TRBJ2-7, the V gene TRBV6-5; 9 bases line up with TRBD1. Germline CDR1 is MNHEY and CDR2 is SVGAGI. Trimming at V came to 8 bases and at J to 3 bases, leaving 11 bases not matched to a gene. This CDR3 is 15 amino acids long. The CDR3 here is CASCAQGALYYEQYF. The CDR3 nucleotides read TGTGCCAGCTGCGCACAGGGGGCTCTTTACTACGAGCAGTACTTC.

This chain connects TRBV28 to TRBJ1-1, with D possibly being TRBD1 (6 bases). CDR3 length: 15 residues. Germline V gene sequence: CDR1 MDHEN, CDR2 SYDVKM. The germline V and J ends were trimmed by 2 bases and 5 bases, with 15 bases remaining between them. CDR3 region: CASSLDVGGRTEAFF. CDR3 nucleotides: TGTGCCAGCAGTTTAGATGTAGGGGGAAGGACTGAAGCTTTCTTT. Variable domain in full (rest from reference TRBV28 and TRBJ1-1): DVKVTQSSRYLVKRTGEKVFLECVQDMDHENMFWYRQDPGLGLRLIYFSYDVKMKEKGDIPEGYSVSREKKERFSLILESASTNQTSMYLCASSLDVGGRTEAFFGQGTRLTVV.

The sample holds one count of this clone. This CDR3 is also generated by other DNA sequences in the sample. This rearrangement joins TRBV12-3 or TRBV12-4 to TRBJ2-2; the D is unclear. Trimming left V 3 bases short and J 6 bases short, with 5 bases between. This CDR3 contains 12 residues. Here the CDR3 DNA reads TGTGCCAGCAGTTTTTATCCCGGGGAGCTGTTTTTT. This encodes CASSFYPGELFF.

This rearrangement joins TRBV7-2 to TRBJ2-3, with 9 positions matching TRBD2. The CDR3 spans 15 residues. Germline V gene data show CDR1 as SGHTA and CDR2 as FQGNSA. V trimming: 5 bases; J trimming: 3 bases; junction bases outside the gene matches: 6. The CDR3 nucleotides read TGTGCCAGCAGCCCCGGGACTAGCAGGACAGATACGCAGTATTTT. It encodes CASSPGTSRTDTQYF.

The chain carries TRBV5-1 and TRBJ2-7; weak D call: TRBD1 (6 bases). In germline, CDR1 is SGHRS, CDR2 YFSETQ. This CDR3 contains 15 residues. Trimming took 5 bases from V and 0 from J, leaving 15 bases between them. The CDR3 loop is CASRVAYRASYEQYF. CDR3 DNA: TGCGCCAGCAGGGTAGCATACAGGGCCTCCTACGAGCAGTACTTC.

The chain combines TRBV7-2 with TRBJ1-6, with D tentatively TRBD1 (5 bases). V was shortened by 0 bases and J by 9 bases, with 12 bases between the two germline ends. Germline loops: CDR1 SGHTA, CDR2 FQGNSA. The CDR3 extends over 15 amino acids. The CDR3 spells CASSLARGVASPLHF. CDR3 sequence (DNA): TGTGCCAGCAGCTTAGCGCGGGGGGTAGCTTCACCCCTCCACTTT.